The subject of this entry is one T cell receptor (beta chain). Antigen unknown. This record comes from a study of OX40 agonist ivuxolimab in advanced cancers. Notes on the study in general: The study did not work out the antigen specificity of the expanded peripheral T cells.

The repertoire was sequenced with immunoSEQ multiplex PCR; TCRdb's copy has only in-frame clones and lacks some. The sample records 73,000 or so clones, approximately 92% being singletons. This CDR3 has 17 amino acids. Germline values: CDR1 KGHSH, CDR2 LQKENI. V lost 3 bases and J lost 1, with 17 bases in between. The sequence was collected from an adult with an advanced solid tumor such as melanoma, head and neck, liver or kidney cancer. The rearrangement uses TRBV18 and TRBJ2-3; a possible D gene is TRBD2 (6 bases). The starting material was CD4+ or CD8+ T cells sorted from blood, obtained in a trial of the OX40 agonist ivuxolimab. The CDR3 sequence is CASSPSGSTRGTDTQYF. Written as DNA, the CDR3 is TGTGCCAGCTCACCGAGCGGGTCAACCCGGGGCACAGATACGCAGTATTTT.